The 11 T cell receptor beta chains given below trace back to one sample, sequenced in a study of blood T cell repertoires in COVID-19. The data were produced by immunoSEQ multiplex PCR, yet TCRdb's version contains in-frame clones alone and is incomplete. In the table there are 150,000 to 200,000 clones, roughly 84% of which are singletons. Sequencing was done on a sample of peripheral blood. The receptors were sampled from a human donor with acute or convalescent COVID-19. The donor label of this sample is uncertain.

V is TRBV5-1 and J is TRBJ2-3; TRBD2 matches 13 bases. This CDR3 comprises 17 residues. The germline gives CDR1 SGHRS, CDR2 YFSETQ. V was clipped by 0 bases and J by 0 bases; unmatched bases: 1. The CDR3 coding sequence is TGCGCCAGCAGCTTGGGACTAGCGGGGGGTAGCACAGATACGCAGTATTTT. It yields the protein CASSLGLAGGSTDTQYF.

This CDR3 reads CASMGLAGGNEQFF. For the CDR3, the DNA is TGTGCCAGCATGGGACTAGCGGGGGGCAATGAGCAGTTCTTC. The J gene is TRBJ2-1, the V gene TRBV2, with 15 bases lining up with TRBD2. Germline V gives CDR1 SNHLY, CDR2 FYNNEI. The CDR3 covers 14 residues. Unmatched junction bases numbered 1, after V lost 7 bases and J lost 6 bases.

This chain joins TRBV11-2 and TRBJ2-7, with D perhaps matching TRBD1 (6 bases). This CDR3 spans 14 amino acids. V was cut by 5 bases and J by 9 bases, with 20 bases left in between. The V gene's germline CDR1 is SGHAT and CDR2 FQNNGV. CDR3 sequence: CASSPPGNLRGQYF. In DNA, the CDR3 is TGTGCCAGCAGCCCCCCGGGGAACCTCAGGGGGCAGTACTTC.

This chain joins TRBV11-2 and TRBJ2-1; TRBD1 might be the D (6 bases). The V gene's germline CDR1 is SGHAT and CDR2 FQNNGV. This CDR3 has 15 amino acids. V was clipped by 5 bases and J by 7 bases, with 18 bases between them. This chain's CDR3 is CASSARSGAGNEQFF. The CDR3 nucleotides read TGTGCCAGCAGCGCAAGGTCAGGGGCAGGTAATGAGCAGTTCTTC.

CDR3 coding DNA: TGTGCCAGCATCAGGGATTTTCGGGGCTACACCTTC. Residues: CASIRDFRGYTF. The chain combines TRBV2 with TRBJ1-2, with a tentative D call TRBD1 (5 bases). CDR1 SNHLY and CDR2 FYNNEI come from the germline V gene. This CDR3 spans 12 amino acids. The V end lost 7 bases, the J end lost 8 bases, and 14 bases lay between the germline ends.

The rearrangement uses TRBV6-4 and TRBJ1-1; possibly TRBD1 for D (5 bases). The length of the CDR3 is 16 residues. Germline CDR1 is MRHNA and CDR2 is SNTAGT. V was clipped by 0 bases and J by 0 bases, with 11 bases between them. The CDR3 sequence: CASSDSTGLMNTEAFF. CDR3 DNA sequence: TGTGCCAGCAGTGACTCGACGGGACTGATGAACACTGAAGCTTTCTTT.

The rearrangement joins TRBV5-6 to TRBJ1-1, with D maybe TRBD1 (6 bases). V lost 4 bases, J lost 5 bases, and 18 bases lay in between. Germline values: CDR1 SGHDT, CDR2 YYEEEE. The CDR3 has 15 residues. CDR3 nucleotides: TGTGCCAGCAGCCTGGGCGGGGGGCAGAGGACTGAAGCTTTCTTT. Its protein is CASSLGGGQRTEAFF.

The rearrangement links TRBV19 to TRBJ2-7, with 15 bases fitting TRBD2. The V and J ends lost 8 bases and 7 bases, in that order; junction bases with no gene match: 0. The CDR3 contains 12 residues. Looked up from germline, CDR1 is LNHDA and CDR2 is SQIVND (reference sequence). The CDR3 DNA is TGTGCCAGTGGGACTAGCGGGAGGGAGCAGTACTTC. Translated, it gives CASGTSGREQYF.

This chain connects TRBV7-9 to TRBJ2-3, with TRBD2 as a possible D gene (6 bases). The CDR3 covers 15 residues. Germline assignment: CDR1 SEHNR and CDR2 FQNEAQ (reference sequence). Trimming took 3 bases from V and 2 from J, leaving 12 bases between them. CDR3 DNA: TGTGCCAGCAGCTTCGCCAGCGGGTCCACAGATACGCAGTATTTT. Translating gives CASSFASGSTDTQYF.

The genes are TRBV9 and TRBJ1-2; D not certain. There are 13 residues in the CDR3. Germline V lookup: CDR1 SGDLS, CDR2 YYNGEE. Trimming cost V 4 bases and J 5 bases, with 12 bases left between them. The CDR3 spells CASSPRTEYGYTF. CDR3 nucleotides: TGTGCCAGCAGCCCCCGGACTGAATATGGCTACACCTTC. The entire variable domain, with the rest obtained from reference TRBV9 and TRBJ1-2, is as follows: DSGVTQTPKHLITATGQRVTLRCSPRSGDLSVYWYQQSLDQGLQFLIQYYNGEERAKGNILERFSAQQFPDLHSELNLSSLELGDSALYFCASSPRTEYGYTFGSGTRLTVV.

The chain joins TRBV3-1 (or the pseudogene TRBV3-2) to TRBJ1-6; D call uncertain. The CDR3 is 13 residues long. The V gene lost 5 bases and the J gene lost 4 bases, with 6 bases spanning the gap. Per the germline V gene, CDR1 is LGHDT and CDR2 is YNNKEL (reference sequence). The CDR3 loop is CASSADYNSPLHF. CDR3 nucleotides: TGTGCCAGCAGCGCGGATTATAATTCACCCCTCCACTTT.